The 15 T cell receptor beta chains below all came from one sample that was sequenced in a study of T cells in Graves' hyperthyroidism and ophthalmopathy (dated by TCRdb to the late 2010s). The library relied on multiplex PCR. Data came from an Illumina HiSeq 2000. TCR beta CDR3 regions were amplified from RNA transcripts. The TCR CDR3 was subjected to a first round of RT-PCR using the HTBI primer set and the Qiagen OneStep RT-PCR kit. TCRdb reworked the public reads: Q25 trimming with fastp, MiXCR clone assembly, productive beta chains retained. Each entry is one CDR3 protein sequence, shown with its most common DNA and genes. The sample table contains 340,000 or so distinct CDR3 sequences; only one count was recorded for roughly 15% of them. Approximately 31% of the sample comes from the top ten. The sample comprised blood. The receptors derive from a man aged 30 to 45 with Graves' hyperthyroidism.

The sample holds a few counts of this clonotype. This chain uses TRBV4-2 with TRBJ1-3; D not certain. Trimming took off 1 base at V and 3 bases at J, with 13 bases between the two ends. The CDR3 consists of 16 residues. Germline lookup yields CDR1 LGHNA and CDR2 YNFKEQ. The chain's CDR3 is CASSQGEQLFGNTIYF. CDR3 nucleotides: TGTGCCAGCAGCCAAGGGGAACAGTTATTTGGAAACACCATATATTTT.

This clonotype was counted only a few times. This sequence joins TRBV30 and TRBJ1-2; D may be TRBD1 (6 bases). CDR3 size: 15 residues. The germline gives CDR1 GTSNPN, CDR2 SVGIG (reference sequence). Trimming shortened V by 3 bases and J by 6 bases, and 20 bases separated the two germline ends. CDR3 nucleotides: TGTGCCTGGAGCGTCGAGGAAGGAGGGGGTGATGGCTACACCTTC. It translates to CAWSVEEGGGDGYTF.

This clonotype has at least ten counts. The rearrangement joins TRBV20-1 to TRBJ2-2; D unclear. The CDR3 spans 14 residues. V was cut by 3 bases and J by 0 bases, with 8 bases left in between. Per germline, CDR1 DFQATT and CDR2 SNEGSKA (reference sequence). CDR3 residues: CSASSNANTGELFF. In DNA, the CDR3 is TGCAGTGCTAGTAGCAACGCGAACACCGGGGAGCTGTTTTTT.

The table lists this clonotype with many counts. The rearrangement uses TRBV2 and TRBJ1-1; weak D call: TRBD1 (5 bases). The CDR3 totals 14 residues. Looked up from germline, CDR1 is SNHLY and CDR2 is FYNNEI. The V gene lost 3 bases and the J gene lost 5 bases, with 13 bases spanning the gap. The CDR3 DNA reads TGTGCCAGCAGTGACAGGGCGAAGCGGACTGAAGCTTTCTTT. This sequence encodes CASSDRAKRTEAFF.

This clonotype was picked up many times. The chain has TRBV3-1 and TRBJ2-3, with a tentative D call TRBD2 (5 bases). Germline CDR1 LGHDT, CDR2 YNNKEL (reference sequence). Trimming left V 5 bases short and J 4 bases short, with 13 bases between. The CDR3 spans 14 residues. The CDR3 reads CASSALGLADTQYF. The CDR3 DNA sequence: TGTGCCAGCAGCGCTCTCGGACTTGCAGATACGCAGTATTTT.

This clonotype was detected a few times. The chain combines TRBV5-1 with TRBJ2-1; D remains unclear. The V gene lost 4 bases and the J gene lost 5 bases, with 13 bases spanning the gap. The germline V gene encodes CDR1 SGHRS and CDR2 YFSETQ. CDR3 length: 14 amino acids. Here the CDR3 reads CASSLVGSHNEQFF. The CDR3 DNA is TGCGCCAGCAGCCTGGTGGGTAGCCACAATGAGCAGTTCTTC.

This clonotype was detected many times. The CDR3 nucleotides read TGTGCCAGCACGGCCGGGAACCAGTACGAGCAGTACTTC. Translation gives CASTAGNQYEQYF. The chain uses TRBV7-9 and TRBJ2-7; tentative D call: TRBD2 (5 bases). The V end lost 7 bases, the J end lost 4 bases, and 14 bases lay between the germline ends. Germline values: CDR1 SEHNR, CDR2 FQNEAQ (reference sequence). The CDR3 loop spans 13 amino acids.

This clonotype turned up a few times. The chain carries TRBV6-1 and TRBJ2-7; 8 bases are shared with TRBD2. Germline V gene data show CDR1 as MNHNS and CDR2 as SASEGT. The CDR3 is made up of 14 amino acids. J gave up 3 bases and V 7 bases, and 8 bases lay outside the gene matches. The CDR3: CASTPGLAGYEQYF. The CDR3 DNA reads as TGTGCCAGCACCCCGGGGCTAGCGGGCTACGAGCAGTACTTC.

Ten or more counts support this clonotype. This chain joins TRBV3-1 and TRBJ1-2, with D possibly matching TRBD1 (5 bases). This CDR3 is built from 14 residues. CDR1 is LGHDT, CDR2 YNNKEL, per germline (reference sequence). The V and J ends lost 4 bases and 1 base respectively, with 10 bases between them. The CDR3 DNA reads TGTGCCAGCAGCCCCAGGGCGGGTAACTATGGCTACACCTTC. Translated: CASSPRAGNYGYTF.

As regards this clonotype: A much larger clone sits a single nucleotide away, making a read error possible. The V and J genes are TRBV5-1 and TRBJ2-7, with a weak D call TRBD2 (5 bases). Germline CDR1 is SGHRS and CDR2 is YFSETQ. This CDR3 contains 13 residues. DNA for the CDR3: TGCGCCAGCAGCCCCCGAGGCGAGGGCGAGCTGTACTTC. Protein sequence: CASSPRGEGELYF.

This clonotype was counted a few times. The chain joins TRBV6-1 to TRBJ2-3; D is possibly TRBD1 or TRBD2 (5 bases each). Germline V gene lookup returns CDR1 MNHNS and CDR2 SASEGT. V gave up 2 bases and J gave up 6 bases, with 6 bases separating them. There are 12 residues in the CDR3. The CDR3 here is CASSEWGDTQYF. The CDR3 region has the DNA TGTGCCAGCAGTGAATGGGGGGATACGCAGTATTTT.

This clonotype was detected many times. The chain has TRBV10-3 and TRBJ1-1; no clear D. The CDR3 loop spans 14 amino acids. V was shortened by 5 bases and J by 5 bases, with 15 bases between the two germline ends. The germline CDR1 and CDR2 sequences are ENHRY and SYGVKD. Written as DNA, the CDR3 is TGTGCCATCAGTTCGACACCGGAGACGACTGAAGCTTTCTTT. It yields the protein CAISSTPETTEAFF.

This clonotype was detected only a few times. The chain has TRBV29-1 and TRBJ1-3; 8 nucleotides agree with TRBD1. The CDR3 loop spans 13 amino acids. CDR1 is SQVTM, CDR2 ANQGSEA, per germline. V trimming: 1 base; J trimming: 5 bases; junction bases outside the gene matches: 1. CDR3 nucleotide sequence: TGCAGCGTTGAAGGGACAGGGCGAAACACCATATATTTT. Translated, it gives CSVEGTGRNTIYF.

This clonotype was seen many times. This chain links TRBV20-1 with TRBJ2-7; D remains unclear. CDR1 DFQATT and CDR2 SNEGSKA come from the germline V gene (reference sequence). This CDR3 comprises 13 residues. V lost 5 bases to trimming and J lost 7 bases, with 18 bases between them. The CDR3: CSAPPSLEDEQYF. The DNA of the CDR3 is TGCAGTGCTCCCCCGTCATTGGAAGATGAGCAGTACTTC.

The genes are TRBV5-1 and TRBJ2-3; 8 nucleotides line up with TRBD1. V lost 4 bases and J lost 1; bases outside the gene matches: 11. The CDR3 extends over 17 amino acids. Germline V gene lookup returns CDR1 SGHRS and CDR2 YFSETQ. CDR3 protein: CASSPPPGQGRTDTQYF. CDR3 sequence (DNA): TGCGCCAGCAGCCCACCCCCCGGACAGGGACGCACAGATACGCAGTATTTT.